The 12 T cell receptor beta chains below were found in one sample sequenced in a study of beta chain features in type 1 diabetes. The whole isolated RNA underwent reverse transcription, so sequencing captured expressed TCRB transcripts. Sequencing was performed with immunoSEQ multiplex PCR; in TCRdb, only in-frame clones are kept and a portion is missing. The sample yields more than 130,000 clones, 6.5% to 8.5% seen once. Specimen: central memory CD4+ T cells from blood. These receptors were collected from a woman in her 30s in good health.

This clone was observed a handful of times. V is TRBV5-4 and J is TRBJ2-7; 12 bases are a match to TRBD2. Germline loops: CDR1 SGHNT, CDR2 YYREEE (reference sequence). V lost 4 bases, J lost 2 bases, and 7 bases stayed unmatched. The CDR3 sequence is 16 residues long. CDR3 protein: CASSPTSGRITYEQYF. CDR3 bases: TGTGCCAGCAGCCCTACTAGCGGGAGGATCACCTACGAGCAGTACTTC. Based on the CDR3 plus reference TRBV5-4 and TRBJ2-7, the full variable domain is ETGVTQSPTHLIKTRGQQVTLRCSSQSGHNTVSWYQQALGQGPQFIFQYYREEENGRGNFPPRFSGLQFPNYSSELNVNALELDDSALYLCASSPTSGRITYEQYFGPGTRLTVT.

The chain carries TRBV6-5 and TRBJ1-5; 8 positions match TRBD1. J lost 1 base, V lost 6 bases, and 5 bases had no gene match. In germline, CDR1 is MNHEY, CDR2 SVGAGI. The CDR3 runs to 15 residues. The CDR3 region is CASRKQGGSNQPQHF. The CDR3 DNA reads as TGTGCCAGCAGAAAACAGGGGGGAAGCAATCAGCCCCAGCATTTT.

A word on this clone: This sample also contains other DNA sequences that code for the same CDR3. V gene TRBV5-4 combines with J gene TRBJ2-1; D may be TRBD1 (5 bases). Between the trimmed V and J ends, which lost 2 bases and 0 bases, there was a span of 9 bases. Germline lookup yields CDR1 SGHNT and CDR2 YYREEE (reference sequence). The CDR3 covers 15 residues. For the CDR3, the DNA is TGTGCCAGCAGCTTTCAGGGCTACTCCTACAATGAGCAGTTCTTC. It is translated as CASSFQGYSYNEQFF.

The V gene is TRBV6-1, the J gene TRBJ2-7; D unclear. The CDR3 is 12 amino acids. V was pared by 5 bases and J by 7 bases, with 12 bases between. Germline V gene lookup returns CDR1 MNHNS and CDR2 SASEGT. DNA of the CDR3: TGTGCCAGCAGTCGCCGCAGTTTTGAGCAGTACTTC. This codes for CASSRRSFEQYF.

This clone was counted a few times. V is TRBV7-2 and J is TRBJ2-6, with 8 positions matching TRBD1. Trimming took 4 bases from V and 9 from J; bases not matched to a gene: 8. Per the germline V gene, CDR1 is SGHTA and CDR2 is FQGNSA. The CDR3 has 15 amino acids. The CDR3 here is CASSSVQGGHNVLTF. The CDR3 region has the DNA TGTGCCAGCAGCTCAGTACAGGGGGGACACAACGTCCTGACTTTC.

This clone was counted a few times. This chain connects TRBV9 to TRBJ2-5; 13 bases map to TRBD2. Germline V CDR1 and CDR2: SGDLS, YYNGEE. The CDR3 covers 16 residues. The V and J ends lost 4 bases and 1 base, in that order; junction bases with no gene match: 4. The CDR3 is CASSRGLAGAQETQYF. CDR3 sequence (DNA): TGTGCCAGCAGCAGAGGACTAGCGGGGGCCCAAGAGACCCAGTACTTC.

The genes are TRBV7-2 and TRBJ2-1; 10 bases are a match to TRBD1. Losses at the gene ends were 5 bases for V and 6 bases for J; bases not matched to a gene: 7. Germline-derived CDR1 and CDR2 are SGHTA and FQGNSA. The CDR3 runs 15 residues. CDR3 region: CASSPGQGVANEQFF. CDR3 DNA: TGTGCCAGCAGCCCCGGACAGGGGGTGGCCAATGAGCAGTTCTTC.

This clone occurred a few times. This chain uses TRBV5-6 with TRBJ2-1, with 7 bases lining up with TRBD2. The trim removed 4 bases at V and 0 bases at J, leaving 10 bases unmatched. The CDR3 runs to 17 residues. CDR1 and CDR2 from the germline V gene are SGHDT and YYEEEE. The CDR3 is CASSAPWGGSSYNEQFF. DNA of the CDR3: TGTGCCAGCAGCGCCCCATGGGGGGGGAGCTCCTACAATGAGCAGTTCTTC.

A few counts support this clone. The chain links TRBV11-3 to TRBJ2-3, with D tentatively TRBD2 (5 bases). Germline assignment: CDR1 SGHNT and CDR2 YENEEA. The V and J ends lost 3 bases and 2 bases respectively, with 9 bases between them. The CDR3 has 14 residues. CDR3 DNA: TGTGCCAGCAGCTTCGGGATTCACACAGATACGCAGTATTTT. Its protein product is CASSFGIHTDTQYF.

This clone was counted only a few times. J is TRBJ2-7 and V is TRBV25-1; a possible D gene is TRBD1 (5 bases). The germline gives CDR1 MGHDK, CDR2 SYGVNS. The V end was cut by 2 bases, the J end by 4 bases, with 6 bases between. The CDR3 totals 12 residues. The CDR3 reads CASSERGYEQYF. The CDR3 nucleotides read TGTGCCAGCAGTGAAAGGGGTTACGAGCAGTACTTC.

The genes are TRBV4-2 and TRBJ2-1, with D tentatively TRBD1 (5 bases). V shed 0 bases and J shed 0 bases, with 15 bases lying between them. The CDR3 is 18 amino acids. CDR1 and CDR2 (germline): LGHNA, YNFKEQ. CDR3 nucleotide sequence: TGTGCCAGCAGCCAAGATGGCCAGGGCCTAACCTCCTACAATGAGCAGTTCTTC. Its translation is CASSQDGQGLTSYNEQFF.

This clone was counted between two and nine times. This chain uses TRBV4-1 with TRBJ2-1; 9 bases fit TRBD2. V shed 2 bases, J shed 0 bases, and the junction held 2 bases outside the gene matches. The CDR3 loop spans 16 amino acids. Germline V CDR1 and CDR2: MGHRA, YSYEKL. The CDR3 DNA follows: TGCGCCAGCAGCCAATATAGCGGGAGCTCCTACAATGAGCAGTTCTTC. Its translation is CASSQYSGSSYNEQFF.